This is a list of T cell receptor beta chains from one sample in a study of T-cell reconstitution after alpha-beta-depleted transplantation in children. TCRdb called the PCR reads again in MiXCR, with one record for every CDR3 protein. Found here are about 580,000 distinct CDR3 sequences, 20% to 25% of them singletons; the top ten hold roughly 13%. The source material was PBMCs, mostly from graft donor cells, sampled 360 days after TCRalphabeta/CD19-depleted stem cell transplant. The receptors originated from a boy in the first two years of life who had a stem cell transplant for acute myeloid leukemia, so the T cells may come from the graft donor. Each CDR3 is given with its conserved first and last residue. D genes are given only for firm matches. Where a row states a size, it is once, few, many or the class of an expanded clone; other rows omit it.

j_call: TRBJ2-1; v_call: TRBV20-1; d_call: -; clone_size: many; cdr3_aa: CSAAGWGNSYNEQFF; cdr3_nt: TGCAGTGCTGCGGGGTGGGGCAACTCCTACAATGAGCAGTTCTTC
j_call: TRBJ2-1; v_call: TRBV4-3; d_call: -; clone_size: -; cdr3_aa: CASSQDPPPSGYNEQFF; cdr3_nt: TGCGCCAGCAGCCAAGATCCCCCCCCCTCAGGATACAATGAGCAGTTCTTC
j_call: TRBJ2-2; v_call: TRBV20-1; d_call: -; clone_size: -; cdr3_aa: CSATNQNTGELFF; cdr3_nt: TGCAGTGCTACGAACCAGAACACCGGGGAGCTGTTTTTT
j_call: TRBJ1-3; v_call: TRBV5-1; d_call: -; clone_size: -; cdr3_aa: CASSAAPVGNTTYF; cdr3_nt: TGCGCCAGCAGCGCGGCTCCCGTCGGAAACACCACATATTTT
j_call: TRBJ2-7; v_call: TRBV12-3/TRBV12-4; d_call: TRBD2; clone_size: many; cdr3_aa: CASSFRGLAGSEQYF; cdr3_nt: TGTGCCAGCAGTTTTAGAGGACTAGCGGGAAGCGAGCAGTACTTC
j_call: TRBJ1-1; v_call: TRBV12-3/TRBV12-4; d_call: TRBD1; clone_size: -; cdr3_aa: CASSLVSQGGTEAFF; cdr3_nt: TGTGCCAGCAGTTTAGTCTCCCAGGGGGGCACTGAAGCTTTCTTT
j_call: TRBJ2-2; v_call: TRBV27; d_call: -; clone_size: -; cdr3_aa: CASSSPGLRTGELFF; cdr3_nt: TGTGCCAGCAGTTCGCCCGGTCTAAGGACCGGGGAGCTGTTTTTT
j_call: TRBJ1-1; v_call: TRBV12-3/TRBV12-4; d_call: -; clone_size: many; cdr3_aa: CASSFEPFTEAFF; cdr3_nt: TGTGCCAGCAGTTTCGAACCCTTCACTGAAGCTTTCTTT
j_call: TRBJ1-1; v_call: TRBV7-6; d_call: -; clone_size: -; cdr3_aa: CASSSGRGTEAFF; cdr3_nt: TGTGCCAGCAGCTCCGGTCGGGGCACTGAAGCTTTCTTT
j_call: TRBJ1-1; v_call: TRBV12-3/TRBV12-4; d_call: TRBD1; clone_size: -; cdr3_aa: CASRKTGVNTEAFF; cdr3_nt: TGTGCCAGCAGGAAGACAGGGGTGAACACTGAAGCTTTCTTT
j_call: TRBJ2-3; v_call: TRBV6-1; d_call: -; clone_size: -; cdr3_aa: CASSDEGGPYTQYF; cdr3_nt: TGTGCCAGCAGTGACGAGGGGGGGCCATATACGCAGTATTTT
j_call: TRBJ1-2; v_call: TRBV10-3; d_call: -; clone_size: many; cdr3_aa: CAISESIGDYGYTF; cdr3_nt: TGTGCCATCAGTGAGTCGATAGGGGACTATGGCTACACCTTC
j_call: TRBJ2-6; v_call: TRBV5-6; d_call: -; clone_size: -; cdr3_aa: CASSLSVAGANVLTF; cdr3_nt: TGTGCCAGCAGCCTATCGGTGGCTGGGGCCAACGTCCTGACTTTC